The text below deals with one T cell receptor beta chain. Its antigen remains unidentified. A read error may explain this, as a much larger clone is one base away. This record belongs to a study of T cells in Graves' hyperthyroidism and ophthalmopathy. Overall study results and limits: The model foresaw ophthalmopathy a median 6.5 months prior to onset. Blood also held most thyroid clonotypes expanded beyond 0.001.

TCR beta CDR3 region amplification was performed from RNA transcripts. TCR CDR3 underwent first-round RT-PCR with the HTBI primer set. Each CDR3 protein gets one entry after TCRdb re-called the multiplex PCR reads with MiXCR. Of hundreds of thousands of distinct CDR3 sequences in the sample, less than 20% were seen once. Germline assignment: CDR1 KGHSH and CDR2 LQKENI. The CDR3 is made up of 16 amino acids. The study excluded patients with uncontrolled infection, other autoimmune disease, pregnancy or lactation. Diagnosis relied on clinical symptoms, serum thyroxine and TRAb, thyroid ultrasound and orbital computed tomography.

Sample: blood. The sequence derives from a woman between 18 and 29 years old with Graves' ophthalmopathy. The V call is TRBV18, the J call TRBJ1-1; D ambiguous. The CDR3 region is CASSPPKVAEETEASF. The CDR3 bases are TGTGCCAGCTCACCACCAAAGGTGGCGGAAGAAACTGAAGCTTCCTTT.